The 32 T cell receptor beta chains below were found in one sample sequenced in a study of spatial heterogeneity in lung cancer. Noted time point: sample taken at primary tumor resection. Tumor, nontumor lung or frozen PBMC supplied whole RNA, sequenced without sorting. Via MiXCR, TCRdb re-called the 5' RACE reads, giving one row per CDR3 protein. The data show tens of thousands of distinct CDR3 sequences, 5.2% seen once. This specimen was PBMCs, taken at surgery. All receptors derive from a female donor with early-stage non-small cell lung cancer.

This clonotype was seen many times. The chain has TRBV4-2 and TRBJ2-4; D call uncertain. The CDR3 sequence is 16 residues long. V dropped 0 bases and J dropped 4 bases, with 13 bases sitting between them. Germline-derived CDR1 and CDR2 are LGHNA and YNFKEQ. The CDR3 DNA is TGTGCCAGCAGCCAAGATAAGCAGTCTGGAAAAAACATTCAGTACTTC. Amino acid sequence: CASSQDKQSGKNIQYF.

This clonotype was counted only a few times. The DNA for the CDR3 is TGTGCCAGCAGCTTATCTGGGGGGGCTGGAGGAGAGACCCAGTACTTC. Amino acid sequence: CASSLSGGAGGETQYF. This rearrangement joins TRBV7-4 to TRBJ2-5; tentatively, D is TRBD2 (7 bases). Trimming took off 2 bases at V and 4 bases at J, with 17 bases between the two ends. The CDR3 covers 16 residues. Germline values: CDR1 SGHVT, CDR2 SQSDAQ.

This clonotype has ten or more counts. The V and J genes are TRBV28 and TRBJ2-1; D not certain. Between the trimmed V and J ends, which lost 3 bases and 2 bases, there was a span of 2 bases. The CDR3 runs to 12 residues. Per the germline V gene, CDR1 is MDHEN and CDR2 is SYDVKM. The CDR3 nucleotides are TGTGCCAGCAGTTTGGCCTACAATGAGCAGTTCTTC. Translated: CASSLAYNEQFF.

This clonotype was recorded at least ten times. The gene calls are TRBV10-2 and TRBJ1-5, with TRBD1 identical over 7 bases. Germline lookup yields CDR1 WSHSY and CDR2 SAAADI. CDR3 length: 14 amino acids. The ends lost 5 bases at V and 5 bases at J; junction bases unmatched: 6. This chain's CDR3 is CASSKTGRDQPQHF. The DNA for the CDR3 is TGCGCCAGCAGTAAGACAGGGCGCGATCAGCCCCAGCATTTT.

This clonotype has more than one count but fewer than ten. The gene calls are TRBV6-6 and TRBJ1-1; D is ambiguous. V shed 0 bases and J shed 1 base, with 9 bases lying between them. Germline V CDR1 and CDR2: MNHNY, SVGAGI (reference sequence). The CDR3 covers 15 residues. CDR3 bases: TGTGCCAGCAGTTACTCGAAGTTGGGGAACACTGAAGCTTTCTTT. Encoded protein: CASSYSKLGNTEAFF.

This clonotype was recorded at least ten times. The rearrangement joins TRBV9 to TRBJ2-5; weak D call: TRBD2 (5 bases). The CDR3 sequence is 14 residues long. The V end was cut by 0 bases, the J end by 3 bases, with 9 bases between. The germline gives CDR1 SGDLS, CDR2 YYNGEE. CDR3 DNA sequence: TGTGCCAGCAGCGTAGCGGGGAGTGAAGAGACCCAGTACTTC. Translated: CASSVAGSEETQYF.

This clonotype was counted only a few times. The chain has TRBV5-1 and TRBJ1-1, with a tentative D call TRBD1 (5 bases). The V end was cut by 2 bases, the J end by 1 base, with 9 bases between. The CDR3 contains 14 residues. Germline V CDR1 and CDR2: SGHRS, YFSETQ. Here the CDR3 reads CASSFRGENTEAFF. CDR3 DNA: TGCGCCAGCAGCTTCCGGGGGGAGAACACTGAAGCTTTCTTT.

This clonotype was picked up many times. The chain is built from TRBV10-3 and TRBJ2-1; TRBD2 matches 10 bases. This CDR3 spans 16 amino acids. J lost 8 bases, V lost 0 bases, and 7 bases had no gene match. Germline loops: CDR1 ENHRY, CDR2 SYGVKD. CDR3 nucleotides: TGTGCCATCAGTGAGTCGCGAGCGGGGGGGCTGGATGAGCAGTTCTTC. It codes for CAISESRAGGLDEQFF.

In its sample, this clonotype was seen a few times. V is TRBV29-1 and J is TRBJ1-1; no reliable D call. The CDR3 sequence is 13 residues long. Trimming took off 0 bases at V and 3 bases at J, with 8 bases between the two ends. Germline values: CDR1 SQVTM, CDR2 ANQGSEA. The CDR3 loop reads CSVEDGFYTEAFF. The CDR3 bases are TGCAGCGTTGAAGACGGGTTTTACACTGAAGCTTTCTTT.

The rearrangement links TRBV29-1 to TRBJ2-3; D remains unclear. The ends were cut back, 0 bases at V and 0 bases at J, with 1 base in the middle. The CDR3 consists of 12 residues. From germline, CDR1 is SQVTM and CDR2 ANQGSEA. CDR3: CSVEDSTDTQYF. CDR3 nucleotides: TGCAGCGTTGAAGATAGCACAGATACGCAGTATTTT.

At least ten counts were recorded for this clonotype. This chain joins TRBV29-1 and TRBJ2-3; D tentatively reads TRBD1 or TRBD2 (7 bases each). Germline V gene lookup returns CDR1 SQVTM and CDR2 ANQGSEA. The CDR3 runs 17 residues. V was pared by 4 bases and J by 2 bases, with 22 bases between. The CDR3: CSVGPRGSTSATDTQYF. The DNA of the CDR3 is TGCAGCGTTGGGCCCAGGGGGTCTACTAGCGCCACAGATACGCAGTATTTT.

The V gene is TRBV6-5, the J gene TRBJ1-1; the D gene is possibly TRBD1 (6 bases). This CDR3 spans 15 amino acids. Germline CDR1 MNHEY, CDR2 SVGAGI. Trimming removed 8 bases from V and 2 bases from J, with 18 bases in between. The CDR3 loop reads CASPKGGDINTEAFF. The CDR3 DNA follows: TGTGCCAGCCCCAAGGGGGGGGACATTAACACTGAAGCTTTCTTT.

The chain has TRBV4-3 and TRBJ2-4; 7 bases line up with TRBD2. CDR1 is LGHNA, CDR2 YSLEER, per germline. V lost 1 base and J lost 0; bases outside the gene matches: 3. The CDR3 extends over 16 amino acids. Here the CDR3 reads CASSQGLALAKNIQYF. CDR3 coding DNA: TGCGCCAGCAGCCAAGGACTAGCTCTAGCCAAAAACATTCAGTACTTC.

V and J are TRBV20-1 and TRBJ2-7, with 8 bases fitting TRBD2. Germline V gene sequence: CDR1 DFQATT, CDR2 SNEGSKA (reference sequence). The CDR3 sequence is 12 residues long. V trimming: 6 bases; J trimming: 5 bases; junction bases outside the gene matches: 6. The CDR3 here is CSAPGGANEQYF. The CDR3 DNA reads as TGCAGTGCACCCGGGGGGGCGAACGAGCAGTACTTC.

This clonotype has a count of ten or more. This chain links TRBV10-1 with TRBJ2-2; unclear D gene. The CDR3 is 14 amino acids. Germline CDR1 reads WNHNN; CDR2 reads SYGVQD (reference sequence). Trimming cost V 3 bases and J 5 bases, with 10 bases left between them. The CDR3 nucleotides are TGCGCCAGCAGTGAATCGCCAGGTACCGGGGAGCTGTTTTTT. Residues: CASSESPGTGELFF.

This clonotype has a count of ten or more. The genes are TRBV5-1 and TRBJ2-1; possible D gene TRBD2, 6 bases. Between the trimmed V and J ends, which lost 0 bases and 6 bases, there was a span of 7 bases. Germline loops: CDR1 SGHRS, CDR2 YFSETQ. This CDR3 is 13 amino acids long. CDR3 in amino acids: CASSLVGGNEQFF. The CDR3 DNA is TGCGCCAGCAGCTTGGTCGGGGGCAATGAGCAGTTCTTC.

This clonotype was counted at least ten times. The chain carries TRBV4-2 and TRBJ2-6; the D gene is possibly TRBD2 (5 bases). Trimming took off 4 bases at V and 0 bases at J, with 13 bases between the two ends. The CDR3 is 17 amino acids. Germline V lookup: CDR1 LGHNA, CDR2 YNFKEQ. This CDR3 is CASSPRGTSSGANVLTF. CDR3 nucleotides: TGTGCCAGCAGCCCCCGTGGTACTAGCTCTGGGGCCAACGTCCTGACTTTC.

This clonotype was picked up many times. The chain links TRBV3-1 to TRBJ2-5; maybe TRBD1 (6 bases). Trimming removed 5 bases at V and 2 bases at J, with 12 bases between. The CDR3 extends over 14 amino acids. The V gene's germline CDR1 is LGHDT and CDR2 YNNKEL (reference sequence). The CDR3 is CASSEQGRQETQYF. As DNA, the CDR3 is TGTGCCAGCAGCGAACAGGGAAGGCAAGAGACCCAGTACTTC.

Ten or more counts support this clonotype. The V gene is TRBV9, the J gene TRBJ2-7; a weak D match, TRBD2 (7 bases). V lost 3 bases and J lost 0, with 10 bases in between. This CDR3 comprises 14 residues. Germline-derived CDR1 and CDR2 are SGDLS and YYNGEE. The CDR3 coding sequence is TGTGCCAGCAGCGGCCGGGGGGCCTCCTACGAGCAGTACTTC. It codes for CASSGRGASYEQYF.

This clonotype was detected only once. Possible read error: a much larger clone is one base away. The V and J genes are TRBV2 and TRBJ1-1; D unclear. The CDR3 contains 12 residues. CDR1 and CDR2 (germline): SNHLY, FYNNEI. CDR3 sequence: CASCEDGVEAFF. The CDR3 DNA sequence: TGTGCCAGCTGTGAGGACGGTGTTGAAGCTTTCTTT.

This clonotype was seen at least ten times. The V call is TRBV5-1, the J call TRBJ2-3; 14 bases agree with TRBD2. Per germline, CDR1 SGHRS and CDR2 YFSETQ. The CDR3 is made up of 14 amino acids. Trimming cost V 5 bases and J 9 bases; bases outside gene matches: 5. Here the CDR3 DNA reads TGCGCCAGCAGGACTAGCGGGGGGGATAAGACGCAGTATTTT. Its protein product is CASRTSGGDKTQYF. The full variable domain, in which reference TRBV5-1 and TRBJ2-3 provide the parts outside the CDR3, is KAGVTQTPRYLIKTRGQQVTLSCSPISGHRSVSWYQQTPGQGLQFLFEYFSETQRNKGNFPGRFSGRQFSNSRSEMNVSTLELGDSALYLCASRTSGGDKTQYFGPGTRLTVL.

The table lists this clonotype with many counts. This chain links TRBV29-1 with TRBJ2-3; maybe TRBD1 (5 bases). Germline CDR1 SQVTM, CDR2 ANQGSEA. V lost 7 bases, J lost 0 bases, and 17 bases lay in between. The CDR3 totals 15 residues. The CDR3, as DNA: TGCAGCGCTGGACGAGACAGTTCTAGCACAGATACGCAGTATTTT. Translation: CSAGRDSSSTDTQYF.

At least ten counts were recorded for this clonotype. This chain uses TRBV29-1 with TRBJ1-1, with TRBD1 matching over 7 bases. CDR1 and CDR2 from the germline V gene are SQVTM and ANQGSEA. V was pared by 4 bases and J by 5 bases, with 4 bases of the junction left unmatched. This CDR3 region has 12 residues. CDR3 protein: CSVVQGITEAFF. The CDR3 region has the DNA TGCAGCGTTGTACAGGGGATAACTGAAGCTTTCTTT.

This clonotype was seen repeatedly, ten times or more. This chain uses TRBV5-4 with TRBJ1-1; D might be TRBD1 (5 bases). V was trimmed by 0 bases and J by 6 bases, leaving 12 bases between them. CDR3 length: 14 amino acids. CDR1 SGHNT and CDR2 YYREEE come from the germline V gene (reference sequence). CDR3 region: CASSLARTMSEAFF. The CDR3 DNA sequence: TGTGCCAGCAGCTTGGCCAGGACAATGTCTGAAGCTTTCTTT. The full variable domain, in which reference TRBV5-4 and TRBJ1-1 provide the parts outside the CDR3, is ETGVTQSPTHLIKTRGQQVTLRCSSQSGHNTVSWYQQALGQGPQFIFQYYREEENGRGNFPPRFSGLQFPNYSSELNVNALELDDSALYLCASSLARTMSEAFFGQGTRLTVV.

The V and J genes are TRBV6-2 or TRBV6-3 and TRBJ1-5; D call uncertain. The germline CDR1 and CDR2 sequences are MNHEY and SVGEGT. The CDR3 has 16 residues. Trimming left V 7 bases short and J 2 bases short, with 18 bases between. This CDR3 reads CASNDARPHRNQPQHF. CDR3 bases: TGTGCCAGCAACGACGCCAGACCCCACCGCAATCAGCCCCAGCATTTT.

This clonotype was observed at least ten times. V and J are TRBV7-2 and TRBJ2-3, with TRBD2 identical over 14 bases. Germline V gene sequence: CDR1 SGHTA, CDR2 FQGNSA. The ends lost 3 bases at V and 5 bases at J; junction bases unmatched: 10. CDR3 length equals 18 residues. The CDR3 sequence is CASSLKAGTSGSKDTQYF. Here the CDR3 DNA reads TGTGCCAGCAGCTTGAAAGCCGGGACTAGCGGGAGTAAAGATACGCAGTATTTT.

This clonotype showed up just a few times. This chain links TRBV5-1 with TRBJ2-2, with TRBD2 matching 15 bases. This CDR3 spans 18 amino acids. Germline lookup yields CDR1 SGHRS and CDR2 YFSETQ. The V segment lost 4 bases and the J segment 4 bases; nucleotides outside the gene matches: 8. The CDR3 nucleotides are TGCGCCAGCAGCGCCGCCGGGACTAGCGGGAGGTCCACCGGGGAGCTGTTTTTT. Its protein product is CASSAAGTSGRSTGELFF.

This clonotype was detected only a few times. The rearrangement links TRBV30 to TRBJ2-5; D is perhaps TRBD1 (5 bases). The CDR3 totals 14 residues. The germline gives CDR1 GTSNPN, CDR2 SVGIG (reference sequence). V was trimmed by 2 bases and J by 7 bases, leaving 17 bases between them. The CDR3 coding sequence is TGTGCCTGGAGTACTGCAGGGTATGACGGGACCCAGTACTTC. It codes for CAWSTAGYDGTQYF.

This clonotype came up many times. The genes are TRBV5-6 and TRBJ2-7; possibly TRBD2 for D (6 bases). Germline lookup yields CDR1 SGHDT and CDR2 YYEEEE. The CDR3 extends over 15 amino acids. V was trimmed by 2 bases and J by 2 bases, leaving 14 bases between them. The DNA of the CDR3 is TGTGCCAGCAGCTTCGGAGGAGGGCCTCCCTACGAGCAGTACTTC. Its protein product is CASSFGGGPPYEQYF.

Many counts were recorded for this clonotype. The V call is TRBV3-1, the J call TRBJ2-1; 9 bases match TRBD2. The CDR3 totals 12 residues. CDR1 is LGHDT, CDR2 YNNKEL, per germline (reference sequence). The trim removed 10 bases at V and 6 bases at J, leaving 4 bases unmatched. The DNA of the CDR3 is TGTGCCACTGCGGGGGGGCCCAATGAGCAGTTCTTC. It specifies CATAGGPNEQFF.

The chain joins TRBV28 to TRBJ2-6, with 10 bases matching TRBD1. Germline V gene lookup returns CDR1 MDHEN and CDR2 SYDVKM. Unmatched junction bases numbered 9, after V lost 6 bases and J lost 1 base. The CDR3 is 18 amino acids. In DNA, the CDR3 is TGTGCCAGCAGAATCGACAGGGGGCGTATTTCTGGGGCCAACGTCCTGACTTTC. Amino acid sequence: CASRIDRGRISGANVLTF.

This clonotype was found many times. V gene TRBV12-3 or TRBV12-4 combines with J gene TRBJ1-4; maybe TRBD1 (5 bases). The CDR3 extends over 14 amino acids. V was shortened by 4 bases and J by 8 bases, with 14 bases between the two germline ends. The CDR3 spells CASSSAAGLEKLFF. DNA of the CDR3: TGTGCCAGCAGTTCGGCGGCAGGGCTCGAAAAACTGTTTTTT.